This TCR beta chain appears in the sequencing data of a study of cytomegalovirus exposure and HLA in healthy donors. After removal of 4 bases from V and 3 bases from J, the junction contained 8 bases not matched to a gene. This CDR3 comprises 15 residues. Germline CDR1 is MGHRA and CDR2 is YSYEKL. The PCR made use of 60 Vbeta and 13 Jbeta primers. Original processing methods: Later reanalysis found 70 million to 95 million unique TCR beta chains, 10 million to 12 million of them shared. Assay: immunoSEQ multiplex PCR; the TCRdb copy retains only in-frame clones and omits some. V and J calls plus clone size are reproduced from that table; the DNA served to infer D and trimming. The sample contains approximately 220,000 clones, about four fifths of which appear only once. This clone has more than one count but fewer than ten.

The chain links TRBV4-1 to TRBJ1-2, with 7 bases that match TRBD1. The TCR sequence derives from a man aged 25-40 years in good health and CMV-seronegative. Sequences were obtained from PBMCs. This CDR3 is CASSPTRQGYYGYTF. As DNA, the CDR3 is TGCGCCAGCAGCCCAACACGACAGGGCTACTATGGCTACACCTTC.